Shown below are 10 T cell receptor beta chains from a single sample sequenced in a study of CD8 T cells in Susac syndrome. RNA, at about 0.45 to 1 ug, was reverse transcribed with random hexamers. TCRdb re-derived calls from the immunoSEQ multiplex PCR reads in MiXCR, one entry per CDR3 protein. The profile shows 150,000 to 190,000 distinct CDR3 sequences, roughly 95% of them singletons. Sequenced input: CD8+ T cells from PBMCs. The receptors originated from a human donor with multiple sclerosis.

The rearrangement links TRBV11-2 to TRBJ2-5; D is ambiguous. The V and J ends lost 5 bases and 1 base respectively, with 29 bases between them. The CDR3 has 20 amino acids. Germline CDR1 is SGHAT and CDR2 is FQNNGV. This CDR3 is CASSPRISVFEFSLQETQYF. CDR3 bases: TGTGCCAGCAGCCCGAGAATCTCTGTGTTTGAATTCAGCCTCCAAGAGACCCAGTACTTC.

CDR3 sequence reads: CASSTGVGTEAFF. CDR3 coding DNA: TGTGCCAGCAGCACAGGGGTGGGCACTGAAGCTTTCTTT. The gene calls are TRBV7-3 and TRBJ1-1; TRBD1 aligns across 7 bases. The CDR3 is 13 amino acids. CDR1 SGHTA and CDR2 FQGTGA come from the germline V gene. V was pared by 5 bases and J by 4 bases, with 4 bases of the junction left unmatched.

V usage is TRBV13 and J usage is TRBJ2-5; D is unclear. V was cut by 4 bases and J by 4 bases, with 10 bases left in between. In germline, CDR1 is PRHDT, CDR2 FYEKMQ (reference sequence). The CDR3 runs 13 residues. As DNA, the CDR3 is TGTGCCAGCAGCTCCGGTGGTGCAGAGACCCAGTACTTC. Translating gives CASSSGGAETQYF.

This chain uses TRBV4-1 with TRBJ1-1; no firm D call. Germline-derived CDR1 and CDR2 are MGHRA and YSYEKL. The CDR3 is 14 residues long. Trimming pared 1 base from V and 1 base from J, leaving 7 bases between. The CDR3 DNA follows: TGCGCCAGCAGCCAAGGGTATTGGAACACTGAAGCTTTCTTT. Protein: CASSQGYWNTEAFF.

The J gene is TRBJ1-2, the V gene TRBV5-4; D call uncertain. Germline V gene sequence: CDR1 SGHNT, CDR2 YYREEE (reference sequence). This CDR3 region has 10 residues. V shed 10 bases and J shed 1 base, with 5 bases lying between them. As DNA, the CDR3 is TGTGCCGTGGGTAACTATGGCTACACCTTC. Translation gives CAVGNYGYTF.

The chain links TRBV15 to TRBJ2-7, with 7 bases matching TRBD1. V lost 0 bases, J lost 6 bases, and 2 bases stayed unmatched. Germline assignment: CDR1 LNHNV and CDR2 YYDKDF (reference sequence). This CDR3 has 13 residues. The CDR3 DNA sequence: TGTGCCACCAGCAGAGAAAGGGGGCGCGAGCAGTACTTC. This gives the protein CATSRERGREQYF.

Only one count was recorded for this clonotype. The V and J genes are TRBV30 and TRBJ1-1; D perhaps matches TRBD1 (6 bases). The length of the CDR3 is 14 residues. Germline values: CDR1 GTSNPN, CDR2 SVGIG (reference sequence). Trimming took 2 bases from V and 3 from J, leaving 13 bases between them. The CDR3 DNA reads TGTGCCTGGAGTTCAGGGGCCTGGGACACTGAAGCTTTCTTT. This translates into CAWSSGAWDTEAFF.

The chain carries TRBV3-1 and TRBJ2-5; D remains unclear. Germline V gives CDR1 LGHDT, CDR2 YNNKEL (reference sequence). Deletions cut 2 bases from V and 7 bases from J, with 5 bases between. This CDR3 comprises 11 residues. The CDR3: CASSQLRTQYF. The DNA of the CDR3 is TGTGCCAGCAGCCAACTGAGGACCCAGTACTTC.

This chain links TRBV5-1 with TRBJ2-7; D perhaps matches TRBD1 (6 bases). V lost 2 bases, J lost 5 bases, and 11 bases lay in between. The length of the CDR3 is 13 residues. Germline CDR1 SGHRS, CDR2 YFSETQ. CDR3 nucleotides: TGCGCCAGCAGCTTAATCACAGGGAACGAGCAGTACTTC. This encodes CASSLITGNEQYF.

This chain uses TRBV4-2 with TRBJ1-4, with TRBD1 as a possible D gene (6 bases). This CDR3 is 16 amino acids long. Trimming cost V 1 base and J 6 bases, with 15 bases left between them. Germline loops: CDR1 LGHNA, CDR2 YNFKEQ. Written as DNA, the CDR3 is TGTGCCAGCAGCCAAGTGAACAACAGGGTCTATGAAAAACTGTTTTTT. Translation: CASSQVNNRVYEKLFF.